The T cell receptor (beta chain) described here comes from a study of memory CD4+ T cells and cytomegalovirus serostatus. The study, taken as a whole, reports: Of roughly 180 reported CMV TCRbeta sequences, under 70 were found in memory CD4+ repertoires.

Trimming took 5 bases from V and 3 from J, leaving 16 bases between them. The length of the CDR3 is 16 residues. Germline V gene sequence: CDR1 LGHNT, CDR2 FRNRAP. The sort gate was single viable CD3+CD4+CD8-CD45RO+ cells for memory CD4+ T cells. In the original workflow: After removing out-of-frame reads, around 2.2 million distinct TCRbeta sequences remained. Sequencing used immunoSEQ multiplex PCR; TCRdb keeps in-frame clones, though not all of them. The DNA gave D and trimming, while V, J and clone size come from that table. The sample holds about 82,000 clones, about 85% seen once. This clone has only one observation. Its antigen remains unknown.

The sequencing input was memory CD4+ T cells from blood. The rearrangement uses TRBV12-5 and TRBJ2-2, with D perhaps TRBD2 (7 bases). The sequence was collected from an adult in good health and CMV-seronegative. CDR3 in amino acids: CASGLPSGGYTGELFF. DNA for the CDR3: TGTGCTAGTGGTCTCCCATCGGGGGGCTACACCGGGGAGCTGTTTTTT.